The T cell receptor beta chain under discussion was sequenced for a study of T cells in Graves' hyperthyroidism and ophthalmopathy. Uncontrolled infection, other autoimmune disease, pregnancy or lactation barred patients from enrollment. With 5 bases clipped from V and 5 bases from J, the junction kept 6 bases outside the gene matches. Germline V lookup: CDR1 GTSNPN, CDR2 SVGIG (reference sequence). There are 13 residues in the CDR3. Using RNA transcripts as the source, TCR beta CDR3 regions were amplified. The TCR CDR3 first-round RT-PCR relied on the HTBI primer set. Each CDR3 protein is one row after TCRdb ran MiXCR on the multiplex PCR reads. In the table there are approximately 710,000 distinct CDR3 sequences, 15% to 20% of which are singletons.

The receptor was derived from a man aged 50 or older with Graves' hyperthyroidism. Input material: blood. The rearrangement uses TRBV30 and TRBJ2-7; the match to TRBD1 covers 10 bases. In DNA form, the CDR3 reads TGTGCCTGGGATTTGGACAGGGGGGACGAGCAGTACTTC. It encodes CAWDLDRGDEQYF.